This TCR beta chain was captured in a study of blood T cell repertoires in COVID-19. The wider study: The United States, Italy and Spain provided the acute and convalescent COVID-19 samples.

Profiled with immunoSEQ multiplex PCR; TCRdb holds only in-frame clones, not every one. The profile shows about 140,000 clones, roughly 80% of them singletons. CDR3 size: 18 residues. The germline gives CDR1 KGHSH, CDR2 LQKENI. V lost 3 bases and J lost 3; bases outside the gene matches: 14. Sequencing was done on a sample of peripheral blood. The chain couples TRBV18 to TRBJ2-3; the match to TRBD1 covers 8 bases. The receptor was isolated from a human donor in a cohort sampled during active COVID-19. CDR3 sequence: CASSPPGGRGLYTDTQYF. Written as DNA, the CDR3 is TGTGCCAGCTCACCCCCCGGAGGCAGGGGGCTTTATACAGATACGCAGTATTTT.